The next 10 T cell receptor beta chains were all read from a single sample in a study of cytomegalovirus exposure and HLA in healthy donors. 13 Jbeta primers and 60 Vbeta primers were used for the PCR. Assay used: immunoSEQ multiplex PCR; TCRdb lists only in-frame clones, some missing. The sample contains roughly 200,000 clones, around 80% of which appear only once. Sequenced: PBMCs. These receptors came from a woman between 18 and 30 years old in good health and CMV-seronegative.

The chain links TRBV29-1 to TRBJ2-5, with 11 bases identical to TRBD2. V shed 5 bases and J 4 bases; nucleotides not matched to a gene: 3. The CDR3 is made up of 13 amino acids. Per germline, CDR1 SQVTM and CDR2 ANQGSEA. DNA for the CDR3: TGCAGCGTTTTTGGACTAGCGGGAGAGACCCAGTACTTC. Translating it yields CSVFGLAGETQYF.

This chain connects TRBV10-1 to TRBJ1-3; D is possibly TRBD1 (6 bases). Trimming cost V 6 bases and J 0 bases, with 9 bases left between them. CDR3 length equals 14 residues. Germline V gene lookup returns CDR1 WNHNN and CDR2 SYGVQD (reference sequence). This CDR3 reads CASSGQSSGNTIYF. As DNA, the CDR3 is TGCGCCAGCAGCGGACAGTCCTCTGGAAACACCATATATTTT.

CDR3 amino acids: CASSPITTSGSNEQFF. CDR3 in DNA: TGTGCCAGCTCACCAATCACCACTAGCGGGAGCAATGAGCAGTTCTTC. J is TRBJ2-1 and V is TRBV18; TRBD2 matches at 11 bases. The CDR3 has 16 residues. Germline CDR1 KGHSH, CDR2 LQKENI. Trimming took 2 bases from V and 6 from J; bases not matched to a gene: 6.

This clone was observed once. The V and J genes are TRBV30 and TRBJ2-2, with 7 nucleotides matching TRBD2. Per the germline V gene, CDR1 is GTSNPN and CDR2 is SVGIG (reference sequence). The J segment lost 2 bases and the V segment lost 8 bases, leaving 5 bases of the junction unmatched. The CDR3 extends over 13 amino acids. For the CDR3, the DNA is TGTGCCAGCGGGACTAACAACACCGGGGAGCTGTTTTTT. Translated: CASGTNNTGELFF.

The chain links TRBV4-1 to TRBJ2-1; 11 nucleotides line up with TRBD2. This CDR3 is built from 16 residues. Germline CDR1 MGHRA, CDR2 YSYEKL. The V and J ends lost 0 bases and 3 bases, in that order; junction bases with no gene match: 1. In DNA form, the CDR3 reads TGCGCCAGCAGCCAAGAAGGGACTAGCGGCTACAATGAGCAGTTCTTC. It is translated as CASSQEGTSGYNEQFF.

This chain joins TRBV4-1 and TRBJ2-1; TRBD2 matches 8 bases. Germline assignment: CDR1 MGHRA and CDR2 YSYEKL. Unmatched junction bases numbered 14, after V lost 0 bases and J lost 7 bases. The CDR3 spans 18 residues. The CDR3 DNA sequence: TGCGCCAGCAGCCAAGATACTAGCGGTTCCCCATGGGGAAATGAGCAGTTCTTC. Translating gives CASSQDTSGSPWGNEQFF.

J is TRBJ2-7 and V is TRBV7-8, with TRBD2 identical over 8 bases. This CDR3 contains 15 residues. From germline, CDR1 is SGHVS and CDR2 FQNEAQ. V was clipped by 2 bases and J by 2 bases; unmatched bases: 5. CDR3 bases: TGTGCCAGCAGCTTAACCGGGGGGGTAACCTACGAGCAGTACTTC. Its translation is CASSLTGGVTYEQYF.

The CDR3 DNA sequence: TGTGCCAGCAGCCCGAGCCGGGGTAGCGGACAAGAGACCCAGTACTTC. This encodes CASSPSRGSGQETQYF. V is TRBV11-3 and J is TRBJ2-5; D might be TRBD2 (6 bases). Trimming left V 5 bases short and J 2 bases short, with 18 bases between. The length of the CDR3 is 16 residues. Per the germline V gene, CDR1 is SGHNT and CDR2 is YENEEA.

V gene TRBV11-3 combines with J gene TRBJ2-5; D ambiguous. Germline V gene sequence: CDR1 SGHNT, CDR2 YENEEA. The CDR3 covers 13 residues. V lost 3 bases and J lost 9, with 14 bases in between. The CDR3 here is CASSFPSSAAQYF. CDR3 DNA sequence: TGTGCCAGCAGCTTCCCCTCCTCCGCGGCCCAGTACTTC.

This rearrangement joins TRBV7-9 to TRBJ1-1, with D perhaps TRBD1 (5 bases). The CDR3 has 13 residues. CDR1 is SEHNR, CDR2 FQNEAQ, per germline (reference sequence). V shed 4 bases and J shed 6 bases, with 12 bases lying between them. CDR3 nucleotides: TGTGCCAGCAGCTATACCAGGGCATCTGAAGCTTTCTTT. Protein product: CASSYTRASEAFF.